The rows below give T cell receptor beta chains drawn from one sample of a study of cytomegalovirus exposure and HLA in healthy donors. Sequencing was performed with immunoSEQ multiplex PCR; in TCRdb, only in-frame clones are kept and a portion is missing. This table has approximately 100,000 clones, under 85% appearing once. Sequenced: PBMCs. These TCRs come from a man aged 18 to 35 in good health and CMV-seropositive. CDR3s include the opening cysteine and the closing phenylalanine or tryptophan. D genes are given only for firm matches. Clone size appears in some rows only: once, few, many, or a class for an expanded clone.

abundance	v_gene	len	j_gene	d_gene	CDR3aa	CDR3nt
once	TRBV29-1	14	TRBJ1-1	TRBD1	CSVLRQGANTEAFF	TGCAGCGTCCTTCGGCAGGGGGCCAACACTGAAGCTTTCTTT
.	TRBV2	10	TRBJ2-7	.	CASSGHIRYF	TGTGCCAGCAGTGGTCATATCAGGTACTTC
.	TRBV5-1	14	TRBJ2-3	TRBD2	CASKAGVVSDTQYF	TGCGCCAGCAAAGCGGGGGTGGTCTCAGATACGCAGTATTTT
.	TRBV28	19	TRBJ2-2	TRBD1	CASSPSLSGQGVNTGELFF	TGTGCCAGCAGCCCTTCCCTGTCGGGACAGGGGGTCAACACCGGGGAGCTGTTTTTT
.	TRBV5-4	14	TRBJ1-2	.	CASTFWGANYGYTF	TGTGCCAGCACCTTCTGGGGAGCTAACTATGGCTACACCTTC
.	TRBV6-5	13	TRBJ1-2	TRBD1	CASSFTGDGGYTF	TGTGCCAGCAGCTTCACAGGGGACGGTGGCTACACCTTC
.	TRBV7-9	15	TRBJ2-7	TRBD2	CASSSELAESYEQYF	TGTGCCAGCAGCTCTGAACTAGCGGAGTCCTACGAGCAGTACTTC
.	TRBV27	16	TRBJ2-1	TRBD2	CASSSPLAGGYNEQFF	TGTGCCAGCAGTTCCCCTCTCGCGGGGGGATACAATGAGCAGTTCTTC
.	TRBV9	13	TRBJ1-5	.	CASSLAGRQPQHF	TGTGCCAGCAGCCTCGCGGGGAGACAGCCCCAGCATTTT
.	TRBV27	17	TRBJ2-7	.	CASSLYAVDRGPYEQYF	TGTGCCAGCAGTTTATACGCGGTGGACAGAGGCCCCTACGAGCAGTACTTC
few	TRBV4-1	15	TRBJ2-7	TRBD1	CASSQDPTGGYEQYF	TGCGCCAGCAGCCAAGATCCCACAGGGGGGTACGAGCAGTACTTC
.	TRBV30	18	TRBJ1-6	TRBD1	CAWSGGQGQSSYNSPLHF	TGTGCCTGGAGTGGGGGACAGGGGCAAAGCTCCTACAATTCACCCCTCCACTTT
.	TRBV5-1	15	TRBJ1-6	TRBD1	CASSTDRDRRAPLHF	TGCGCCAGCAGCACTGACAGGGATCGACGAGCACCCCTCCACTTT
.	TRBV30	16	TRBJ1-6	.	CAWRPRTSSYNSPLHF	TGTGCCTGGAGACCCCGCACCAGCTCCTATAATTCACCCCTCCACTTT
once	TRBV30	14	TRBJ1-1	.	CAWTYGLMNTEAFF	TGTGCCTGGACCTACGGACTCATGAACACTGAAGCTTTCTTT
.	TRBV9	14	TRBJ2-7	.	CASSVGGQPYEQYF	TGTGCCAGCAGCGTAGGAGGACAGCCGTACGAGCAGTACTTC
.	TRBV9	16	TRBJ2-3	TRBD2	CASSPRLAGGRDTQYF	TGTGCCAGCAGCCCGAGACTAGCGGGGGGGCGGGATACGCAGTATTTT
.	TRBV30	15	TRBJ1-5	.	CAWSVGQHSNQPQHF	TGTGCCTGGAGTGTGGGACAACATAGCAATCAGCCCCAGCATTTT
.	TRBV27	14	TRBJ1-1	.	CASSMGAPNTEAFF	TGTGCCAGCAGTATGGGGGCCCCGAACACTGAAGCTTTCTTT
.	TRBV5-1	15	TRBJ2-1	.	CASSLDRSSYNEQFF	TGCGCCAGCAGCTTGGACAGAAGCTCCTACAATGAGCAGTTCTTC
.	TRBV27	15	TRBJ2-5	TRBD2	CASSRTSGGRQTQYF	TGTGCCAGCAGTCGGACTAGCGGGGGTCGGCAGACCCAGTACTTC
.	TRBV30	15	TRBJ2-7	.	CAWSRVGGAAYEQYF	TGTGCCTGGAGTAGGGTGGGGGGGGCCGCCTACGAGCAGTACTTC
.	TRBV6-6	12	TRBJ2-3	TRBD2	CAGGEGTDTQYF	TGTGCCGGGGGGGAGGGGACAGATACGCAGTATTTT
.	TRBV2	14	TRBJ1-1	.	CASSVLQGRTEAFF	TGTGCCAGCAGTGTCTTACAGGGTAGGACTGAAGCTTTCTTT
.	TRBV4-1	15	TRBJ2-5	TRBD2	CASSQRGTSVETQYF	TGCGCCAGCAGCCAAAGGGGGACTAGCGTGGAGACCCAGTACTTC
.	TRBV28	13	TRBJ1-2	.	CASTYQGTYGYTF	TGTGCCAGCACATACCAGGGGACCTATGGCTACACCTTC
few	TRBV5-1	16	TRBJ1-4	.	CASSLGDGATNEKLFF	TGCGCCAGCAGCTTGGGCGACGGAGCAACTAATGAAAAACTGTTTTTT
.	TRBV28	16	TRBJ1-5	TRBD1	CASSPRGQGSNQPQHF	TGTGCCAGCAGTCCCCGGGGACAGGGCTCGAATCAGCCCCAGCATTTT
.	TRBV6-6	12	TRBJ2-1	.	CASSRQNNEQFF	TGTGCCAGCAGCAGACAAAACAATGAGCAGTTCTTC
.	TRBV6-4	17	TRBJ2-2	TRBD2	CASSVTSGGANTGELFF	TGTGCCAGCAGTGTGACCAGCGGGGGGGCGAACACCGGGGAGCTGTTTTTT
.	TRBV28	14	TRBJ2-7	TRBD1	CASKRQGLAYEQYF	TGTGCCAGCAAAAGACAGGGGTTAGCCTACGAGCAGTACTTC
.	TRBV6-1	12	TRBJ2-4	.	CASSEGIWIQYF	TGTGCCAGCAGTGAGGGCATATGGATTCAGTACTTC
.	TRBV7-6	14	TRBJ1-4	.	CASSETGTNEKLFF	TGTGCCAGCAGCGAGACAGGAACTAATGAAAAACTGTTTTTT
once	TRBV28	17	TRBJ2-7	TRBD1	CASSSLAGTGISYEQYF	TGTGCCAGCAGTTCCCTAGCCGGGACAGGGATCTCCTACGAGCAGTACTTC
.	TRBV11-2	14	TRBJ2-1	.	CASRNLGRYNEQFF	TGTGCCAGCCGAAACCTCGGCAGGTACAATGAGCAGTTCTTC
.	TRBV7-9	12	TRBJ1-4	.	CASSPSGEKLFF	TGTGCCAGCAGTCCATCGGGTGAAAAACTGTTTTTT
few	TRBV9	15	TRBJ2-7	TRBD2	CASSEGLAGAYEQYF	TGTGCCAGCAGCGAGGGACTAGCGGGGGCCTACGAGCAGTACTTC
.	TRBV2	13	TRBJ2-7	.	CASSETGNYEQYF	TGTGCCAGCAGTGAGACGGGAAACTACGAGCAGTACTTC
.	TRBV28	15	TRBJ2-4	TRBD1	CASSWDRGDRDIQYF	TGTGCCAGCAGTTGGGACAGGGGGGATCGTGACATTCAGTACTTC
few	TRBV10-2	14	TRBJ2-3	TRBD2	CASSESQAGNTQYF	TGCGCCAGCAGTGAATCCCAAGCGGGAAATACGCAGTATTTT
.	TRBV5-1	16	TRBJ2-2	.	CASSGRKDFGTGELFF	TGCGCCAGCAGCGGACGGAAGGACTTTGGCACCGGGGAGCTGTTTTTT